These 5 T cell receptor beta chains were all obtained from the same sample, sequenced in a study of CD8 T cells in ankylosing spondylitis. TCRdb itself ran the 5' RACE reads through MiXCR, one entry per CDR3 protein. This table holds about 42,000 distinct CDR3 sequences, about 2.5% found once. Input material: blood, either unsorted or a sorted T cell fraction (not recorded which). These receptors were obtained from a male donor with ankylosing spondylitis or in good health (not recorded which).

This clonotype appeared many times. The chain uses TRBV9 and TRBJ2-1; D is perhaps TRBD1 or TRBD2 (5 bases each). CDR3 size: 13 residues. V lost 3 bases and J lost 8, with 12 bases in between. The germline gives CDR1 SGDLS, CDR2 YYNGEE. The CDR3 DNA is TGTGCCAGCAGCGACCGACTGGGGGATGAGCAGTTCTTC. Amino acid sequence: CASSDRLGDEQFF.

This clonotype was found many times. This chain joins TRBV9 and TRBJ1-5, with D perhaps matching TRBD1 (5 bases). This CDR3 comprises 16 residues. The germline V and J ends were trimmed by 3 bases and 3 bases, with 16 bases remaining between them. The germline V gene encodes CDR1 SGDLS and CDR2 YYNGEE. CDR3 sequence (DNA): TGTGCCAGCAGCGCAGGGCCCCATTATCTCAATCAGCCCCAGCATTTT. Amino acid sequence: CASSAGPHYLNQPQHF.

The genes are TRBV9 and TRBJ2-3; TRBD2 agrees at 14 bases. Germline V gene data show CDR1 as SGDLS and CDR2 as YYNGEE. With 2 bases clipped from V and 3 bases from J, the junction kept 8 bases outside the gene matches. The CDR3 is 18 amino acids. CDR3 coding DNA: TGTGCCAGCAGCGTCACCGGGACTAGCGGGAGTAGAACAGATACGCAGTATTTT. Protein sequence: CASSVTGTSGSRTDTQYF.

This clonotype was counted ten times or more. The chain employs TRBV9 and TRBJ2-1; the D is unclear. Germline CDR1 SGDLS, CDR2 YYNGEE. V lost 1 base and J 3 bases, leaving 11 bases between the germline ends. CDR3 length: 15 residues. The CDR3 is CASSVMEGYYNEQFF. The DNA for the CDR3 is TGTGCCAGCAGCGTAATGGAAGGGTACTACAATGAGCAGTTCTTC.

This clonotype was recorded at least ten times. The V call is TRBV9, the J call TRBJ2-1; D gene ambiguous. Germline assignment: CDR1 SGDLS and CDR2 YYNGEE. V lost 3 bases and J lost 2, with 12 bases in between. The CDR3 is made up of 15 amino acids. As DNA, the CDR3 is TGTGCCAGCAGCGCCCCCCCGCCTCCCTACAATGAGCAGTTCTTC. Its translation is CASSAPPPPYNEQFF.